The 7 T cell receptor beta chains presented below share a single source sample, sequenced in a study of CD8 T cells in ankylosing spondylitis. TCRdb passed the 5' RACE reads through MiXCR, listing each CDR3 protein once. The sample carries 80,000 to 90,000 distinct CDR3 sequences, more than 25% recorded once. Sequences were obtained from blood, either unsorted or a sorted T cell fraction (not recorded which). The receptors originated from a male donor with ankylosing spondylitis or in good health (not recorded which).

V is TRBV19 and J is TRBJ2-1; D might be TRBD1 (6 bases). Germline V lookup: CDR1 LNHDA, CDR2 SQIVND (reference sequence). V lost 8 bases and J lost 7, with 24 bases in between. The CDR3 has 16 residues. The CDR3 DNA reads TGTGCCAGTGCGGAACCGGGACATCCCGCGCGTAATGAGCAGTTCTTC. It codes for CASAEPGHPARNEQFF.

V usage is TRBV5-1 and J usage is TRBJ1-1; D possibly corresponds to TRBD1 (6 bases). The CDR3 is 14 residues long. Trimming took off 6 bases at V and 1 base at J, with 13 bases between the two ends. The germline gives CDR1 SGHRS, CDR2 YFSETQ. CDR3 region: CASTPSTGNTEAFF. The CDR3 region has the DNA TGCGCCAGCACGCCATCGACAGGGAACACTGAAGCTTTCTTT.

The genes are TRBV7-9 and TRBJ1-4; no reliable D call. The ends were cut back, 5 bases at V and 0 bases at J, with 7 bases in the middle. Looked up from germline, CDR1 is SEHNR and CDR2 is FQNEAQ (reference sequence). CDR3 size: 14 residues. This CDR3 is CASSRGATNEKLFF. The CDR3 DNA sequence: TGTGCCAGCAGCCGAGGCGCAACTAATGAAAAACTGTTTTTT.

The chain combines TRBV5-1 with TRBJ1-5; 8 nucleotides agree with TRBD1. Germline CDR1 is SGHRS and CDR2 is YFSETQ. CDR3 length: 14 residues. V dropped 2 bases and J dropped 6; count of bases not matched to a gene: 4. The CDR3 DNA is TGCGCCAGCAGCTTAGGACAGGGTACTCAGCCCCAGCATTTT. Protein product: CASSLGQGTQPQHF.

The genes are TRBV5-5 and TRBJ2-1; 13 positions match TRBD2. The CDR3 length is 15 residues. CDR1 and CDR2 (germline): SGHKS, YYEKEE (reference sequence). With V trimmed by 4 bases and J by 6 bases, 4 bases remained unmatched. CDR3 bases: TGTGCCAGCAGCGCCACTAGCGGGAGGGGCAATGAGCAGTTCTTC. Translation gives CASSATSGRGNEQFF. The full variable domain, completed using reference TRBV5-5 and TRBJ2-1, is DAGVTQSPTHLIKTRGQQVTLRCSPISGHKSVSWYQQVLGQGPQFIFQYYEKEERGRGNFPDRFSARQFPNYSSELNVNALLLGDSALYLCASSATSGRGNEQFFGPGTRLTVL.

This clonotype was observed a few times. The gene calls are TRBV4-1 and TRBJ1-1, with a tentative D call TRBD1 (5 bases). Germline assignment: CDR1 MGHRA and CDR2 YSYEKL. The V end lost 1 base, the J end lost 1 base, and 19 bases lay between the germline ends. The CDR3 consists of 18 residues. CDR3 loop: CASSQGVRGEGRNTEAFF. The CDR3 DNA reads TGCGCCAGCAGCCAAGGGGTTCGGGGAGAGGGGAGGAACACTGAAGCTTTCTTT.

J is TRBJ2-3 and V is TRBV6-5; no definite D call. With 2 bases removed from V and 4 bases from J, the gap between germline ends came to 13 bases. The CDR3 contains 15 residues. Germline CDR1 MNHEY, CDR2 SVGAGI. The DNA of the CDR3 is TGTGCCAGCAGTTACCCGGGCCTTTCCTCAGATACGCAGTATTTT. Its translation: CASSYPGLSSDTQYF.